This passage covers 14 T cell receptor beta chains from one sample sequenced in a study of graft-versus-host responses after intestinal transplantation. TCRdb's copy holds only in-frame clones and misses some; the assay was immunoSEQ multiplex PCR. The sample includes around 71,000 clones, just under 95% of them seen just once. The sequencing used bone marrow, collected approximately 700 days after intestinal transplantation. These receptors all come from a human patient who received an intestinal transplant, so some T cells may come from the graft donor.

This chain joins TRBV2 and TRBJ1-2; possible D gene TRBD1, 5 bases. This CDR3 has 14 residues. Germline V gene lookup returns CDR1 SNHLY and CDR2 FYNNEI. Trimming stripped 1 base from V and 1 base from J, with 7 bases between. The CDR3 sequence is CASSEVDSNYGYTF. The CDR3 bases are TGTGCCAGCAGTGAAGTCGACAGTAACTATGGCTACACCTTC.

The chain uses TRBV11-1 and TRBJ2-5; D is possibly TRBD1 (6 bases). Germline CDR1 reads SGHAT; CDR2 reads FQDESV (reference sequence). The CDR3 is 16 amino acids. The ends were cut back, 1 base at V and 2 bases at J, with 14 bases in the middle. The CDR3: CASSLDRTDIQETQYF. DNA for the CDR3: TGTGCCAGCAGCTTAGATCGGACAGACATACAAGAGACCCAGTACTTC.

In DNA form, the CDR3 reads TGTGCCAGCAGCTTGGAGGGACAGGGGATCGCGGAGACCCAGTACTTC. Amino acid sequence: CASSLEGQGIAETQYF. This chain links TRBV5-6 with TRBJ2-5; TRBD1 matches at 10 bases. The V gene's germline CDR1 is SGHDT and CDR2 YYEEEE. J lost 5 bases, V lost 0 bases, and 7 bases had no gene match. CDR3 size: 16 residues.

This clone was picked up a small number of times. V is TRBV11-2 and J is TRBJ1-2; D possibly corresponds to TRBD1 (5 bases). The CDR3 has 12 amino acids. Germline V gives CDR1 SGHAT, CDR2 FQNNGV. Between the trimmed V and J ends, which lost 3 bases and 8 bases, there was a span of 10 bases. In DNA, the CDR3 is TGTGCCAGCAGCTTCTCAGGGCGCGGCTACACCTTC. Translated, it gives CASSFSGRGYTF.

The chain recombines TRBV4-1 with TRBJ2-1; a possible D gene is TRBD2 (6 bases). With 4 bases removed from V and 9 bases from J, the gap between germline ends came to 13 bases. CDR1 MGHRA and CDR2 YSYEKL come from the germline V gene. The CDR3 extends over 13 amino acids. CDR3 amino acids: CASSPLRESEQFF. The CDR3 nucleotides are TGCGCCAGCAGCCCTTTGCGGGAAAGTGAGCAGTTCTTC.

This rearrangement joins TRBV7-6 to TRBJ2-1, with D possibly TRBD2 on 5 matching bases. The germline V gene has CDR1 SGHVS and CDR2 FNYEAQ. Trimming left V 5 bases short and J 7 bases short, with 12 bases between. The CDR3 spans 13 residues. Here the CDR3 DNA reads TGTGCCAGCAGCCGAATCGGGGAGAATGAGCAGTTCTTC. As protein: CASSRIGENEQFF.

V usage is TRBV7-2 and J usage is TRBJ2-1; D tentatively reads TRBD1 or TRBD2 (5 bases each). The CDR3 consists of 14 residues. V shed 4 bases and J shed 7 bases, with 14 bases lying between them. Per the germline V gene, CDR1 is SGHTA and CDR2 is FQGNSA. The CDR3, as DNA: TGTGCCAGCAGCTCCCGGCGCGAGGGGAATGAGCAGTTCTTC. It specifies CASSSRREGNEQFF.

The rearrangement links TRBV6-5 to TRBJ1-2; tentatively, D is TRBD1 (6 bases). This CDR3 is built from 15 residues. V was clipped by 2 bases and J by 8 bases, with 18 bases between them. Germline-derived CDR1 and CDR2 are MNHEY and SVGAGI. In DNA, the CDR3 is TGTGCCAGCAGTTACGACACCTGGACAGTTAAGGGCTACACCTTC. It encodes CASSYDTWTVKGYTF.

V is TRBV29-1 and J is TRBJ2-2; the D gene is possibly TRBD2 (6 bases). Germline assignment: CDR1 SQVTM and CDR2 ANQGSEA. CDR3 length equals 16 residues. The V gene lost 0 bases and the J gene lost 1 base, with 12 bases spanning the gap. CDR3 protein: CSVEDLTGENTGELFF. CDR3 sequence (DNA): TGCAGCGTTGAAGATCTTACGGGGGAGAACACCGGGGAGCTGTTTTTT.

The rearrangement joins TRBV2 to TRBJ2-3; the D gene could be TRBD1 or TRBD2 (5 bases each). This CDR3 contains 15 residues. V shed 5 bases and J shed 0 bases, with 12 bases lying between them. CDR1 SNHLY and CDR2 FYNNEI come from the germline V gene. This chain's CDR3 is CASSPGTASTDTQYF. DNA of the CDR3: TGTGCCAGCAGTCCCGGGACCGCAAGCACAGATACGCAGTATTTT.

The CDR3 loop reads CASCRGQGNEKLFF. The CDR3 bases are TGTGCCAGCTGCAGGGGACAGGGGAATGAAAAACTGTTTTTT. This rearrangement joins TRBV6-1 to TRBJ1-4; 10 nucleotides agree with TRBD1. CDR1 is MNHNS and CDR2 is SASEGT in the germline V gene. With 8 bases clipped from V and 5 bases from J, the junction kept 5 bases outside the gene matches. CDR3 size: 14 residues.

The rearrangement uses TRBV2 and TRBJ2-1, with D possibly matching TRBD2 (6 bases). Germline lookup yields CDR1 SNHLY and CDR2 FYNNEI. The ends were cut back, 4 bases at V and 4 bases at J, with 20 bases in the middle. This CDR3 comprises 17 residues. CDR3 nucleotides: TGTGCCAGCAGTGCGGAAATAGCGGCCAAAAAGTACAATGAGCAGTTCTTC. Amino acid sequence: CASSAEIAAKKYNEQFF.

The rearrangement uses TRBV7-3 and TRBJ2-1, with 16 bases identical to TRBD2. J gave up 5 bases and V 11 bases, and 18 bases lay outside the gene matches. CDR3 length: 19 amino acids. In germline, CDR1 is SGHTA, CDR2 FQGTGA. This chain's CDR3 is CAPPLVGTSGGAWDNEQFF. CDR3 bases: TGTGCCCCCCCACTCGTCGGGACTAGCGGGGGGGCGTGGGACAATGAGCAGTTCTTC.

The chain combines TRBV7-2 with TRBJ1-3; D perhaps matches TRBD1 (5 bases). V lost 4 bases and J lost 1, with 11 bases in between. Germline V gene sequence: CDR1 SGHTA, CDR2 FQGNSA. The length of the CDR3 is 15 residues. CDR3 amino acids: CASSSFPGSGNTIYF. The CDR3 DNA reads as TGTGCCAGCAGCTCATTCCCAGGGTCTGGAAACACCATATATTTT.